The present T cell receptor beta chain was sequenced within a study of OX40 agonist ivuxolimab in advanced cancers. General notes on the study: Ivuxolimab was an agonistic, fully human IgG2 monoclonal antibody directed against OX40 (CD134), a costimulatory receptor. Intravenous ivuxolimab was administered to patients every 2 weeks at six dose levels: 0.01, 0.1, 0.3, 1.5, 3 and 10 mg/kg. Among the 50 to 55 dose-escalation patients, around 19 had hepatocellular carcinoma, about 15 melanoma, 9 renal cell carcinoma and 9 head and neck cancer. In the dose-escalation cohort, 65% to 85% of patients were male, and the mean age was roughly 60 years with a range of about 20 to 79. Patients were allowed to have had prior anti-PD-1, anti-PD-L1 or anti-CTLA-4 therapy, and approximately 40% of the dose-escalation patients had been treated with checkpoint inhibitors. Partial responses occurred in three dose-escalation patients, of whom one had hepatocellular carcinoma and two had cutaneous melanoma. The point of sequencing TCRbeta in the periphery was to test whether ivuxolimab changed TCR sequence diversity and drove clonal T-cell expansion. The paper covers the monotherapy dose-escalation part of the phase I ivuxolimab trial, which included N of about 50 patients.

The table lists this clone with a count of one. The antigen this receptor binds is unknown. It has no much larger one-base neighbor in the sample; base qualities were not kept. Genomic DNA was isolated from the sorted cells so that the TCRbeta CDR3 region could be sequenced. TCRbeta CDR3 regions were sequenced using the immunoSEQ Assay. The clones in this table, taken by TCRdb from immuneACCESS, are in-frame only. Not every clone is retained; where verified, under half of the shortfall comes from an unresolved V gene, and the cause of the rest is unknown. The sample table lists 60,000 or so clones, 82% of them with a count of one. Less than 0.55% of the sample is taken by the ten largest. General conclusions and limits of the study: At doses of 0.1 to 3.0 mg/kg, clonal expansion of both CD4+ and CD8+ T cells in blood was seen between baseline and week 6. Partial responders in the 0.1-3.0 mg/kg groups had among the lowest normalized peripheral clonal expansion, especially among CD8+ T cells. Antigen specificity was not determined for the clonally expanded peripheral T cells. Low levels of normalized T-cell clonal expansion were also seen in some patients who did not respond. On average, CD8+ T cells showed more expanded clones than CD4+ T cells after ivuxolimab.

From its cysteine to its phenylalanine, the CDR3 spans 14 amino acids. Here the CDR3 DNA is all that survives: 42 bases in frame from base 1. CDR1 and CDR2 were assigned from the germline V gene (reference sequence) as SGHNT and YYREEE. Trimming costs V 3 bases and J 1 base, and their ends lie 10 bases apart. Patients with autoimmune disease history or receiving systemic immunosuppression were excluded from the trial. Peripheral blood for TCR sequencing was collected from all dose cohorts at baseline, on cycle 4 day 1, and on cycle 7 day 1. The samples were taken from a phase I, first-in-human, multicenter, open-label dose-escalation trial of ivuxolimab. Adults with locally advanced or metastatic melanoma, renal cell carcinoma, hepatocellular carcinoma or head and neck squamous cell carcinoma were enrolled in the trial. Before TCR sequencing, CD4+ and CD8+ T cells were separately sorted from peripheral blood.

Sequenced here: CD4+ or CD8+ T cells sorted from blood, sampled in a trial of the OX40 agonist ivuxolimab. This sequence uses TRBV5-4 and TRBJ1-1; no D gene is confidently identified. The sequence was obtained from an adult with an advanced solid tumor such as melanoma, head and neck, liver or kidney cancer. The CDR3 amino acid sequence is: CASSSTNRNTEAFF. In nucleotides, the sequence is TGTGCCAGCAGCTCCACCAACAGGAACACTGAAGCTTTCTTT.